Listed below are T cell receptor beta chains from one sample, sequenced in a study of CD4 T cells in relation to SARS-CoV-2 and coronaviruses. Antigens for these TCRs are unknown. Generated by immunoSEQ multiplex PCR, the TCRdb table keeps only in-frame clones and is missing some. This table holds about 36,000 clones, over 70% found once. Sequenced sample: memory CD4+ T cells from PBMCs, cultured in vitro. These receptors were obtained from an adult with COVID-19. The CDR3 runs from the conserved cysteine through the conserved F or W. Each record gives: J gene, V gene, CDR3 length, D gene, clone size, CDR3 DNA, CDR3 protein. D genes are given only for firm matches. Only part of the rows carry a size: once, few, many, or a class if the clone is expanded.

J: TRBJ2-1
V: TRBV9
length: 15
D: TRBD1
size: .
DNA: TGTGCCAGCAGCGCAACCGGGACAGGGAGCAATGAGCAGTTCTTC
CDR3: CASSATGTGSNEQFF

J: TRBJ2-3
V: TRBV11-3
length: 16
D: TRBD2
size: .
DNA: TGTGCCAGCAGCTCGGGGGGTGGCGGAGGCACAGATACGCAGTATTTT
CDR3: CASSSGGGGGTDTQYF

J: TRBJ2-1
V: TRBV18
length: 16
D: TRBD2
size: .
DNA: TGTGCCAGCTCACCGTCGGCTAGCGGGATGTACAATGAGCAGTTCTTC
CDR3: CASSPSASGMYNEQFF

J: TRBJ2-1
V: TRBV30
length: 15
D: .
size: .
DNA: TGTGCCTGGGGGTTGGGAAGGCCTTCCTACAATGAGCAGTTCTTC
CDR3: CAWGLGRPSYNEQFF

J: TRBJ2-1
V: TRBV7-9
length: 15
D: .
size: .
DNA: TGTGCCAGCAGCTTAGGGAATCCCATCTACAATGAGCAGTTCTTC
CDR3: CASSLGNPIYNEQFF

J: TRBJ1-5
V: TRBV28
length: 14
D: TRBD1
size: .
DNA: TGTGCCAGCGGGACAGGGCTGGGCAATCAGCCCCAGCATTTT
CDR3: CASGTGLGNQPQHF

J: TRBJ2-1
V: TRBV4-3
length: 14
D: .
size: .
DNA: TGCGCCAGCAGCCAAGATCGGACTCGGGGTGAGCAGTTCTTC
CDR3: CASSQDRTRGEQFF

J: TRBJ1-1
V: TRBV11-2
length: 15
D: .
size: .
DNA: TGTGCCAGCAGCGGGGGGGGGCAGGGTGGGACTGAAGCTTTCTTT
CDR3: CASSGGGQGGTEAFF

J: TRBJ1-1
V: TRBV19
length: 13
D: .
size: .
DNA: TGTGCCAGTAGATATGACAGGAACACTGAAGCTTTCTTT
CDR3: CASRYDRNTEAFF

J: TRBJ2-3
V: TRBV2
length: 15
D: TRBD1
size: .
DNA: TGTGCCAGCAGTGAAGACGGGACAGGGCCAGATACGCAGTATTTT
CDR3: CASSEDGTGPDTQYF

J: TRBJ2-3
V: TRBV19
length: 13
D: .
size: .
DNA: TGTGCCAGTAAACAGGGTAATGAAGATACGCAGTATTTT
CDR3: CASKQGNEDTQYF

J: TRBJ2-2
V: TRBV27
length: 13
D: TRBD1
size: .
DNA: TGTGCCAGCAGTTCACTGGACAGGGAGGAGCTGTTTTTT
CDR3: CASSSLDREELFF

J: TRBJ1-1
V: TRBV19
length: 15
D: .
size: .
DNA: TGTGCCAGTAGTATCGGCCCGTTCCCGAACACTGAAGCTTTCTTT
CDR3: CASSIGPFPNTEAFF

J: TRBJ2-1
V: TRBV5-1
length: 14
D: TRBD2
size: .
DNA: TGCGCCAGCAGCGTGGGAGGGACCCCTGGTGAGCAGTTCTTC
CDR3: CASSVGGTPGEQFF

J: TRBJ2-7
V: TRBV28
length: 15
D: TRBD2
size: .
DNA: TGTGCCAGCAGGCTTAGCGGGAACGGTAATTACGAGCAGTACTTC
CDR3: CASRLSGNGNYEQYF

J: TRBJ2-7
V: TRBV6-4
length: 14
D: TRBD1
size: .
DNA: TGTGCCAGCAGTGAAACAGGGGGCTCCTACGAGCAGTACTTC
CDR3: CASSETGGSYEQYF

J: TRBJ2-5
V: TRBV28
length: 16
D: TRBD1
size: .
DNA: TGTGCCAGCAGTTTATTGGTAGGGACAGGTCAAGAGACCCAGTACTTC
CDR3: CASSLLVGTGQETQYF

J: TRBJ2-7
V: TRBV19
length: 12
D: .
size: .
DNA: TGTGCCAGTAGTGAGCATTCCTACGAGCAGTACTTC
CDR3: CASSEHSYEQYF

J: TRBJ1-1
V: TRBV30
length: 12
D: .
size: .
DNA: TGTGCCTGGACTTCGGGGGGGACTGAAGCTTTCTTT
CDR3: CAWTSGGTEAFF

J: TRBJ2-1
V: TRBV7-9
length: 16
D: TRBD1
size: .
DNA: TGTGCCAGCAGCAAAAGGGGGACAGGGGGCTTGAATGAGCAGTTCTTC
CDR3: CASSKRGTGGLNEQFF

J: TRBJ2-3
V: TRBV27
length: 12
D: .
size: .
DNA: TGTGCCAGCAGTTTAATTACAGATACGCAGTATTTT
CDR3: CASSLITDTQYF

J: TRBJ2-2
V: TRBV15
length: 17
D: TRBD2
size: .
DNA: TGTGCCACCAGCAGATCCCCACTAGCGGGAAACACCGGGGAGCTGTTTTTT
CDR3: CATSRSPLAGNTGELFF

J: TRBJ2-1
V: TRBV30
length: 15
D: TRBD1
size: .
DNA: TGTGCCTGGGTTCCGGGACAGTGGGTTTTAAATGAGCAGTTCTTC
CDR3: CAWVPGQWVLNEQFF

J: TRBJ2-2
V: TRBV19
length: 16
D: .
size: .
DNA: TGTGCCAGTAGTATTTTACTTTTCGATTTGATTGGGGAGCTGTTTTTT
CDR3: CASSILLFDLIGELFF

J: TRBJ2-7
V: TRBV5-1
length: 12
D: .
size: few
DNA: TGCGCCAGCAGCCCCAACAGCCACGAGCAGTACTTC
CDR3: CASSPNSHEQYF